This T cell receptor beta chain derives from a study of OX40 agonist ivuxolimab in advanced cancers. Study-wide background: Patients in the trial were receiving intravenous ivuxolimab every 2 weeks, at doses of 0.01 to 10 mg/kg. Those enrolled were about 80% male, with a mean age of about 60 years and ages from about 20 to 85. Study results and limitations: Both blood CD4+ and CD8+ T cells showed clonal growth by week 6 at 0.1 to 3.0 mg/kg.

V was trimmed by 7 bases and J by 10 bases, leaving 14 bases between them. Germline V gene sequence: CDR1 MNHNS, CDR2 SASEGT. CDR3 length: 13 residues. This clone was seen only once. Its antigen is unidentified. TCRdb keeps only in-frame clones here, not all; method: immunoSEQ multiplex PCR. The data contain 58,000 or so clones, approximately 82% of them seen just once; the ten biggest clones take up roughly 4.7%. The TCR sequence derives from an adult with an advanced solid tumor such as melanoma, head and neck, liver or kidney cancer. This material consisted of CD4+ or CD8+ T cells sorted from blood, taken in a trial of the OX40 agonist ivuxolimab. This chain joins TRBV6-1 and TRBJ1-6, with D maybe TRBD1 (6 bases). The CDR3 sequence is CASKGGGPSPLHF. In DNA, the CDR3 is TGTGCCAGCAAGGGGGGGGGCCCATCACCCCTCCACTTT.